This entry lists 11 T cell receptor beta chains sequenced from one sample in a study of T cells in tuberculosis. The time point: new active TB diagnosis, blood taken before or within 7 days of starting treatment. Here immunoSEQ multiplex PCR was the method, and the copy in TCRdb shows in-frame clones only, minus some. The sample yields under 50,000 clones, approximately 94% seen once. The sequences come from PBMCs, collected at tuberculosis diagnosis. The receptors stem from an adult with tuberculosis.

The V and J genes are TRBV19 and TRBJ1-2; TRBD1 agrees at 7 bases. The germline CDR1 and CDR2 sequences are LNHDA and SQIVND (reference sequence). V lost 3 bases and J lost 3; bases outside the gene matches: 10. This CDR3 comprises 16 residues. CDR3 in amino acids: CASSMADREPYYGYTF. The CDR3 coding sequence is TGTGCCAGTAGTATGGCCGACAGGGAACCATACTATGGCTACACCTTC.

This sequence joins TRBV4-3 and TRBJ1-2; D remains ambiguous. Deletions cut 0 bases from V and 7 bases from J, with 18 bases between. The germline V gene encodes CDR1 LGHNA and CDR2 YSLEER. This CDR3 region has 16 residues. The DNA for the CDR3 is TGCGCCAGCAGCCAAGAAGTATGGTCGGGTGAAGGTGGCTACACCTTC. Translating gives CASSQEVWSGEGGYTF.

This clone ranks as medium-sized. This sample includes further DNA sequences coding for the same CDR3. The chain joins TRBV5-5 to TRBJ2-5; TRBD2 aligns across 11 bases. The J segment lost 5 bases and the V segment lost 1 base, leaving 4 bases of the junction unmatched. The CDR3 has 15 residues. Germline V gene lookup returns CDR1 SGHKS and CDR2 YYEKEE (reference sequence). CDR3 loop: CASSLNSGGAETQYF. The CDR3 bases are TGTGCCAGCAGCTTGAATAGCGGGGGGGCCGAGACCCAGTACTTC.

V and J are TRBV19 and TRBJ1-1; D is unclear. The length of the CDR3 is 10 residues. The germline V gene encodes CDR1 LNHDA and CDR2 SQIVND (reference sequence). The V end was cut by 11 bases, the J end by 3 bases, with 7 bases between. CDR3 region: CAVKHTEAFF. CDR3 nucleotides: TGTGCCGTTAAGCACACTGAAGCTTTCTTT.

This chain connects TRBV7-8 to TRBJ2-1; tentatively, D is TRBD1 (6 bases). The CDR3 loop spans 12 amino acids. V was pared by 5 bases and J by 10 bases, with 12 bases between. Germline CDR1 SGHVS, CDR2 FQNEAQ. The CDR3, as DNA: TGTGCCAGCAGCGCGACAGGCTGGGAGCAGTTCTTC. Protein sequence: CASSATGWEQFF.

This sequence joins TRBV28 and TRBJ2-7; 7 nucleotides agree with TRBD1. CDR1 is MDHEN and CDR2 is SYDVKM in the germline V gene. The length of the CDR3 is 14 residues. The V segment lost 6 bases and the J segment 4 bases; nucleotides outside the gene matches: 9. The CDR3 sequence: CASRPPTGEYEQYF. DNA for the CDR3: TGTGCCAGCAGACCCCCAACAGGGGAATACGAGCAGTACTTC.

V usage is TRBV5-4 and J usage is TRBJ1-2; D might be TRBD1 (6 bases). From germline, CDR1 is SGHNT and CDR2 YYREEE (reference sequence). The CDR3 runs to 15 residues. V gave up 0 bases and J gave up 4 bases, with 13 bases separating them. The CDR3 nucleotides are TGTGCCAGCAGCTTGGCCGGGCAGGGGACCTATGGCTACACCTTC. As protein: CASSLAGQGTYGYTF.

V is TRBV27 and J is TRBJ1-1; a weak D match, TRBD1 (5 bases). V was clipped by 3 bases and J by 3 bases, with 8 bases between them. This CDR3 region has 13 residues. Per germline, CDR1 MNHEY and CDR2 SMNVEV (reference sequence). This chain's CDR3 is CASSLGGDTEAFF. The CDR3 region has the DNA TGTGCCAGCAGTTTGGGGGGGGACACTGAAGCTTTCTTT.

The rearrangement joins TRBV14 to TRBJ1-1, with D perhaps matching TRBD1 (5 bases). Trimming took off 4 bases at V and 2 bases at J, with 11 bases between the two ends. The CDR3 consists of 14 residues. The germline V gene has CDR1 SGHDN and CDR2 FVKESK. Here the CDR3 reads CASSLTGGNTEAFF. CDR3 sequence (DNA): TGTGCCAGCAGCCTTACCGGGGGTAACACTGAAGCTTTCTTT.

The V gene is TRBV27, the J gene TRBJ1-5; tentative D call: TRBD1 (5 bases). This CDR3 is 13 amino acids long. Germline CDR1 reads MNHEY; CDR2 reads SMNVEV (reference sequence). The V end lost 1 base, the J end lost 5 bases, and 6 bases lay between the germline ends. CDR3 coding DNA: TGTGCCAGCAGTTTATGGGGGGATCAGCCCCAGCATTTT. Translated, it gives CASSLWGDQPQHF.

The chain uses TRBV11-3 and TRBJ2-5; weak D call: TRBD1 (6 bases). From germline, CDR1 is SGHNT and CDR2 YENEEA. This CDR3 spans 13 amino acids. The V end lost 3 bases, the J end lost 5 bases, and 10 bases lay between the germline ends. The CDR3 DNA sequence: TGTGCCAGCAGCTTTCAGGGGCGGGAGACCCAGTACTTC. It encodes CASSFQGRETQYF.